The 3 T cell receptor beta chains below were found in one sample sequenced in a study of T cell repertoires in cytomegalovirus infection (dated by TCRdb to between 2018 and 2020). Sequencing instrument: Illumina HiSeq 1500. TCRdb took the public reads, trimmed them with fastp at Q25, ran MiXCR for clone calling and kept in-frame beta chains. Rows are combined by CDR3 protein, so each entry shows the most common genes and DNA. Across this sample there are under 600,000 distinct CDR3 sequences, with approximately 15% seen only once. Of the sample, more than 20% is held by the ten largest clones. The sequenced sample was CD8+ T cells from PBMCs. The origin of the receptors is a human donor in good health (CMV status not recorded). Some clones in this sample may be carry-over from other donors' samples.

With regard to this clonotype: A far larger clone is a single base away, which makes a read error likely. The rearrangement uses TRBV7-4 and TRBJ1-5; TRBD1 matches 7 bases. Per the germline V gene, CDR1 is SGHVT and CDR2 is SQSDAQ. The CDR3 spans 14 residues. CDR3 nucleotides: TGTGCCAGCAACTTAGAAGGGGGCGGTCAGCCCCAGCATTTT. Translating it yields CASNLEGGGQPQHF.

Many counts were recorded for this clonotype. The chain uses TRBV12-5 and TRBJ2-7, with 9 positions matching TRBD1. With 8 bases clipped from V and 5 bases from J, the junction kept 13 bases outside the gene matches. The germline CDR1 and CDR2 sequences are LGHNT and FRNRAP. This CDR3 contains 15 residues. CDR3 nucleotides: TGTGCTAGTCATCCGGAGAACAGGGGGCCGCACGAGCAGTACTTC. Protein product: CASHPENRGPHEQYF.

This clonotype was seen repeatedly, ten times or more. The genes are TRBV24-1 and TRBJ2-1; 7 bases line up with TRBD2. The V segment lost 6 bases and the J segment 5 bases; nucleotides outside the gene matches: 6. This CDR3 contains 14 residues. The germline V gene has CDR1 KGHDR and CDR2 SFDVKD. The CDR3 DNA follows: TGTGCCACCAGTCGGCTAGCGGAAGACAATGAGCAGTTCTTC. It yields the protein CATSRLAEDNEQFF.